This T cell receptor (beta chain) derives from a study of CD8 T cells in Susac syndrome. FACS enriched CD8+ TEMRA cells, while bulk CD8+ and CD4+ were negatively isolated. RNA, at about 0.5 to 1 ug, was reverse transcribed with random hexamers. Across 54 Vbeta and 13 Jbeta, immunoSEQ multiplex PCR amplified TCR beta CDR3. Each CDR3 protein is one row after TCRdb ran MiXCR on the immunoSEQ multiplex PCR reads. The table includes hundreds of thousands of distinct CDR3 sequences, around 93% detected once. There are 15 residues in the CDR3. The germline gives CDR1 KGHSH, CDR2 LQKENI. V was pared by 3 bases and J by 0 bases, with 8 bases between.

The J gene is TRBJ2-2, the V gene TRBV18, with a weak D call TRBD2 (6 bases). The source is a human donor with multiple sclerosis. The sample comprised CD4+ T cells from PBMCs. The CDR3 bases are TGTGCCAGCTCACCGGGACTCACGAACACCGGGGAGCTGTTTTTT. Its protein is CASSPGLTNTGELFF.